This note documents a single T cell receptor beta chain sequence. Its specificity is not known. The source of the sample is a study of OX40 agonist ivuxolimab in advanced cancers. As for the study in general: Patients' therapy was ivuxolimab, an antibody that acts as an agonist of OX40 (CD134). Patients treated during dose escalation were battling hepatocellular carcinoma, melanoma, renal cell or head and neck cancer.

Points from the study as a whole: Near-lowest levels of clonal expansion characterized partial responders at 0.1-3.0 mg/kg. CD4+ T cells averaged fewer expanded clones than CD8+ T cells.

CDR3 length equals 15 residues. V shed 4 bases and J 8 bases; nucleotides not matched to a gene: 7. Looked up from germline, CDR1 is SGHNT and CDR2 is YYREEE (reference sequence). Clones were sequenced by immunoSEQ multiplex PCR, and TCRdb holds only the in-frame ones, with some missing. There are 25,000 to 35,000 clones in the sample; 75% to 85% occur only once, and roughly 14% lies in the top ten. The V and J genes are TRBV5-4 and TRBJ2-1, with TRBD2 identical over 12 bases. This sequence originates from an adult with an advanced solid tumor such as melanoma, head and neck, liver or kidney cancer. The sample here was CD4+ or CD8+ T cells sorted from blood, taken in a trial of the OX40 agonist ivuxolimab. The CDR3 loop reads CASSLLAGGPYEQFF. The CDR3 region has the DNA TGTGCCAGCAGCCTCCTAGCGGGGGGGCCGTATGAGCAGTTCTTC.